One sample yielded the 30 T cell receptor beta chains listed below, sequenced in a study of neurological immune-mediated disorders. In TCRdb, the 5' RACE reads were re-called with MiXCR into one record per CDR3 protein. This sample carries around 16,000 distinct CDR3 sequences, more than 3% of them seen once, and the ten largest clones take around 20%. Sequencing was performed on CD8+ T cells from blood. These receptors came from a woman in her thirties or forties in good health.

This clonotype is large (0.1 to 1%). The chain joins TRBV4-3 to TRBJ1-5, with D possibly TRBD1 on 6 matching bases. The germline CDR1 and CDR2 sequences are LGHNA and YSLEER. This CDR3 has 19 amino acids. V lost 0 bases to trimming and J lost 7 bases, with 25 bases between them. CDR3 in DNA: TGCGCCAGCAGCCAAGATTTAGGATACAGCGGGGGCTCGGGGCAGCCCCAGCATTTT. Its protein product is CASSQDLGYSGGSGQPQHF.

This clonotype was counted many times. The chain combines TRBV6-1 with TRBJ1-1; D is possibly TRBD1 (6 bases). The germline gives CDR1 MNHNS, CDR2 SASEGT. The CDR3 spans 16 residues. Deletions cut 1 base from V and 4 bases from J, with 16 bases between. CDR3 in amino acids: CASSEEGGSGGTEAFF. The CDR3 nucleotides read TGTGCCAGCAGTGAAGAAGGGGGGTCCGGTGGCACTGAAGCTTTCTTT.

This clonotype was picked up many times. As DNA, the CDR3 is TGTGCCAGCACCCTGTCTACGAGCGGACCGAACACCGGGGAGCTGTTTTTT. Translated, it gives CASTLSTSGPNTGELFF. This chain joins TRBV6-2 or TRBV6-3 and TRBJ2-2; D possibly corresponds to TRBD2 (5 bases). CDR1 MNHEY and CDR2 SVGEGT come from the germline V gene. V gave up 7 bases and J gave up 0 bases, with 18 bases separating them. This CDR3 contains 17 residues.

This clonotype was found many times. The gene calls are TRBV10-2 and TRBJ1-5; the match to TRBD1 covers 9 bases. CDR1 WSHSY and CDR2 SAAADI come from the germline V gene. V trimming: 3 bases; J trimming: 2 bases; junction bases outside the gene matches: 5. The CDR3 is made up of 16 amino acids. The CDR3 sequence: CASSDPDRGGNQPQHF. The DNA for the CDR3 is TGCGCCAGCAGTGACCCGGACAGGGGTGGCAATCAGCCCCAGCATTTT.

This clonotype occurred many times. This chain joins TRBV7-8 and TRBJ2-1; D may be TRBD1 or TRBD2 (5 bases each). The CDR3 is 11 amino acids. V lost 5 bases and J lost 10, with 9 bases in between. CDR1 SGHVS and CDR2 FQNEAQ come from the germline V gene. The CDR3 nucleotides are TGTGCCAGCAGCCGGGACGTCGAGCAGTTCTTC. This encodes CASSRDVEQFF.

This clonotype has a count of ten or more. The chain joins TRBV21-1 to TRBJ2-7. TRBV21-1 corresponds to a pseudogene. This CDR3 has 16 amino acids. This CDR3 is CASRPRNGLSSYEQYF. The CDR3 DNA reads as TGTGCCAGCAGACCCAGAAACGGCTTAAGCTCCTACGAGCAGTACTTC.

This clonotype was seen at least ten times. The V call is TRBV12-3 or TRBV12-4, the J call TRBJ1-4; 8 bases are a match to TRBD1. J was trimmed by 5 bases and V by 5 bases; bases with no gene match: 10. The CDR3 extends over 16 amino acids. Written as DNA, the CDR3 is TGTGCCAGCAGTGAACCCCAGGGGGCGCCGAATGAAAAACTGTTTTTT. It yields the protein CASSEPQGAPNEKLFF.

This clonotype was observed many times. The chain uses TRBV20-1 and TRBJ1-2; 9 bases align to TRBD1. CDR1 is DFQATT, CDR2 SNEGSKA, per germline (reference sequence). The CDR3 has 13 residues. V lost 6 bases, J lost 0 bases, and 2 bases stayed unmatched. The CDR3 sequence is CSARDRANYGYTF. Here the CDR3 DNA reads TGCAGTGCAAGGGACAGGGCTAACTATGGCTACACCTTC.

This clonotype was observed many times. The J gene is TRBJ2-1, the V gene TRBV12-3 or TRBV12-4; D is ambiguous. The CDR3 has 11 residues. V lost 5 bases, J lost 5 bases, and 4 bases lay in between. CDR3 sequence: CASSLNNEQFF. Written as DNA, the CDR3 is TGTGCCAGCAGTCTAAACAATGAGCAGTTCTTC.

Many counts were recorded for this clonotype. This chain connects TRBV20-1 to TRBJ2-5; 9 bases fit TRBD2. CDR1 DFQATT and CDR2 SNEGSKA come from the germline V gene (reference sequence). This CDR3 has 16 amino acids. The V gene end was trimmed by 5 bases and the J gene end by 4 bases; junction bases not matched to a gene: 14. CDR3 loop: CSAPAVAGGRRETQYF. Written as DNA, the CDR3 is TGCAGTGCTCCGGCAGTCGCGGGAGGGCGGAGAGAGACCCAGTACTTC.

There are many counts of this clonotype. V and J are TRBV5-1 and TRBJ1-6; 10 bases fit TRBD1. CDR1 SGHRS and CDR2 YFSETQ come from the germline V gene. The V gene end was trimmed by 3 bases and the J gene end by 12 bases; junction bases not matched to a gene: 6. The CDR3 length is 14 residues. Here the CDR3 reads CASSSGTGAEPLHF. The CDR3, as DNA: TGCGCCAGCAGCTCCGGGACAGGGGCGGAACCCCTCCACTTT.

This clonotype was recorded at least ten times. The chain has TRBV27 and TRBJ2-6; a weak D match, TRBD2 (6 bases). V shed 3 bases and J shed 2 bases, with 11 bases lying between them. The germline V gene encodes CDR1 MNHEY and CDR2 SMNVEV (reference sequence). The CDR3 runs to 16 residues. The CDR3 loop reads CASSLIGEAGANVLTF. CDR3 coding DNA: TGTGCCAGCAGTTTGATTGGGGAGGCTGGGGCCAACGTCCTGACTTTC.

This clonotype was seen at least ten times. V usage is TRBV6-2 or TRBV6-3 and J usage is TRBJ1-1, with D hard to call. This CDR3 region has 12 residues. Germline V gives CDR1 MNHEY, CDR2 SVGEGT. Trimming pared 5 bases from V and 3 bases from J, leaving 7 bases between. The CDR3 here is CASSKPYTEAFF. CDR3 DNA sequence: TGTGCCAGCAGTAAACCGTACACTGAAGCTTTCTTT.

This clonotype occurred many times. V gene TRBV15 combines with J gene TRBJ2-7, with D maybe TRBD2 (6 bases). Germline V gene lookup returns CDR1 LNHNV and CDR2 YYDKDF (reference sequence). The CDR3 sequence is 11 residues long. With 3 bases removed from V and 8 bases from J, the gap between germline ends came to 8 bases. CDR3 loop: CATSREGKQYF. CDR3 coding DNA: TGTGCCACCAGCAGGGAGGGGAAGCAGTACTTC.

This clonotype was found many times. V gene TRBV29-1 combines with J gene TRBJ1-2, with D maybe TRBD1 (6 bases). Germline V gene lookup returns CDR1 SQVTM and CDR2 ANQGSEA. The CDR3 covers 13 residues. The V end lost 6 bases, the J end lost 11 bases, and 22 bases lay between the germline ends. CDR3 loop: CSVRITGTPDYTF. The CDR3 coding sequence is TGCAGCGTCAGAATTACAGGGACTCCGGATTACACCTTC.

By frequency in the sample, this clonotype is medium-sized (0.01 to 0.1%). The chain links TRBV6-5 to TRBJ1-1; D is ambiguous. This CDR3 region has 14 residues. Deletions cut 6 bases from V and 3 bases from J, with 14 bases between. Germline CDR1 MNHEY, CDR2 SVGAGI. The CDR3 region has the DNA TGTGCCAGCAGCCCGGGTTTATGGGACACTGAAGCTTTCTTT. This gives the protein CASSPGLWDTEAFF.

Many counts were recorded for this clonotype. This sequence joins TRBV6-2 or TRBV6-3 and TRBJ1-4, with 7 bases that match TRBD1. J lost 6 bases, V lost 7 bases, and 8 bases had no gene match. The CDR3 runs to 14 residues. Germline V CDR1 and CDR2: MNHEY, SVGEGT. The DNA for the CDR3 is TGTGCCAGCAACGACAGGGTTATTTATGAAAAACTGTTTTTT. Translation: CASNDRVIYEKLFF.

By sample fraction, this clonotype is medium-sized. CDR3 protein: CASSQGFGQNQPQHF. CDR3 in DNA: TGCGCCAGCAGCCAGGGATTTGGACAGAATCAGCCCCAGCATTTT. This rearrangement joins TRBV4-1 to TRBJ1-5, with D possibly TRBD1 on 6 matching bases. Trimming removed 3 bases from V and 4 bases from J, with 13 bases in between. Germline CDR1 MGHRA, CDR2 YSYEKL. The CDR3 has 15 residues.

This clonotype was recorded at least ten times. CDR3 sequence: CASSATSGRATDTQYF. The CDR3 bases are TGTGCCAGCAGCGCGACTAGCGGGAGGGCCACAGATACGCAGTATTTT. The chain recombines TRBV7-3 with TRBJ2-3, with 14 nucleotides matching TRBD2. Trimming removed 5 bases from V and 2 bases from J; junction bases left unmatched: 3. CDR3 length: 16 residues. Germline CDR1 is SGHTA and CDR2 is FQGTGA.

This clonotype was found many times. V gene TRBV2 combines with J gene TRBJ2-1; D gene uncertain. The CDR3 is 16 residues long. V gave up 3 bases and J gave up 2 bases, with 14 bases separating them. Germline V gene data show CDR1 as SNHLY and CDR2 as FYNNEI. In DNA form, the CDR3 reads TGTGCCAGCAGTGACCCGGCGCGGAAAGCCTACAATGAGCAGTTCTTC. It specifies CASSDPARKAYNEQFF.

This clonotype was detected ten times or more. The CDR3 region is CASGGTRETQYF. The CDR3, as DNA: TGTGCCAGCGGTGGGACTAGAGAGACCCAGTACTTC. The chain uses TRBV10-3 and TRBJ2-5; 8 bases align to TRBD2. Germline-derived CDR1 and CDR2 are ENHRY and SYGVKD. V gave up 10 bases and J gave up 4 bases; unmatched junction bases: 5. This CDR3 spans 12 amino acids.

Ten or more counts support this clonotype. The rearrangement joins TRBV11-2 to TRBJ2-7; D gene uncertain. Trimming stripped 0 bases from V and 2 bases from J, with 8 bases between. The CDR3 runs 14 residues. Per germline, CDR1 SGHAT and CDR2 FQNNGV. The CDR3 coding sequence is TGTGCCAGCAGCTTAGACCTTGGGACCTACGAGCAGTACTTC. This codes for CASSLDLGTYEQYF.

By frequency in the sample, this clonotype is medium-sized (0.01 to 0.1%). The chain has TRBV25-1 and TRBJ1-2, with D perhaps matching TRBD1 (6 bases). Trimming shortened V by 3 bases and J by 8 bases, and 16 bases separated the two germline ends. Germline CDR1 reads MGHDK; CDR2 reads SYGVNS. The CDR3 covers 14 residues. The CDR3 loop reads CASSDTDRLEGYTF. The CDR3, as DNA: TGTGCCAGCAGTGATACCGACAGGCTGGAGGGCTACACCTTC.

This clonotype was detected many times. This chain connects TRBV19 to TRBJ2-5; a possible D gene is TRBD2 (6 bases). Germline CDR1 is LNHDA and CDR2 is SQIVND (reference sequence). The ends were cut back, 5 bases at V and 2 bases at J, with 9 bases in the middle. The CDR3 is 13 residues long. Here the CDR3 DNA reads TGTGCCAGTAGTTCGACTAGACAAGAGACCCAGTACTTC. Translating gives CASSSTRQETQYF.

The table lists this clonotype with many counts. The rearrangement uses TRBV6-5 and TRBJ2-2; TRBD1 aligns across 8 bases. With V trimmed by 6 bases and J by 6 bases, 12 bases remained unmatched. There are 16 residues in the CDR3. Germline values: CDR1 MNHEY, CDR2 SVGAGI. CDR3 residues: CASSPTGEREAGELFF. CDR3 sequence (DNA): TGTGCCAGCAGCCCGACAGGGGAAAGGGAGGCCGGGGAGCTGTTTTTT.

This clonotype was observed many times. This rearrangement joins TRBV28 to TRBJ1-5; D is unclear. The CDR3 has 11 residues. Trimming cost V 3 bases and J 6 bases, with 3 bases left between them. The V gene's germline CDR1 is MDHEN and CDR2 SYDVKM. The CDR3 sequence: CASSLGQPQHF. CDR3 nucleotide sequence: TGTGCCAGCAGTTTGGGTCAGCCCCAGCATTTT.

The rearrangement links TRBV28 to TRBJ2-2; the D is unclear. V lost 6 bases to trimming and J lost 3 bases, with 11 bases between them. The germline V gene has CDR1 MDHEN and CDR2 SYDVKM. The CDR3 totals 14 residues. CDR3: CASRGTVYTGELFF. As DNA, the CDR3 is TGTGCCAGCAGGGGTACAGTCTACACCGGGGAGCTGTTTTTT.

This clonotype was detected many times. The chain couples TRBV20-1 to TRBJ2-3, with TRBD2 matching over 13 bases. This CDR3 contains 17 residues. V shed 1 base, J shed 2 bases, and the junction held 6 bases outside the gene matches. Germline V CDR1 and CDR2: DFQATT, SNEGSKA (reference sequence). The DNA of the CDR3 is TGCAGTGCTAGAGTCGGGACTAGCGGGATCGTCACAGATACGCAGTATTTT. This codes for CSARVGTSGIVTDTQYF.

This clonotype was counted at least ten times. CDR3 in amino acids: CATSRDSGQEETQYF. CDR3 sequence (DNA): TGTGCCACCAGCAGAGATAGTGGACAGGAAGAGACCCAGTACTTC. This chain uses TRBV15 with TRBJ2-5; 7 bases line up with TRBD1. Germline V gene data show CDR1 as LNHNV and CDR2 as YYDKDF (reference sequence). There are 15 residues in the CDR3. Trimming removed 0 bases from V and 3 bases from J; junction bases left unmatched: 4.

The chain uses TRBV28 and TRBJ2-1; 8 bases align to TRBD2. The CDR3 totals 16 residues. V gave up 5 bases and J gave up 0 bases; unmatched junction bases: 6. CDR1 MDHEN and CDR2 SYDVKM come from the germline V gene. CDR3 in amino acids: CASSLLAGTSYNEQFF. The CDR3 DNA reads TGTGCCAGCAGTCTTTTAGCGGGAACCTCCTACAATGAGCAGTTCTTC.